This TCR beta chain was sequenced during a study of T cell changes during pregnancy in multiple sclerosis. The CDR3 covers 13 residues. V dropped 6 bases and J dropped 8 bases, with 13 bases sitting between them. CDR1 is MNHEY and CDR2 is SVGAGI in the germline V gene. The repertoire was sequenced with immunoSEQ multiplex PCR; TCRdb's copy has only in-frame clones and lacks some. The table lists 35,000 to 45,000 clones, about 90% of them singletons, with just under 0.5% in the top ten. A single count supports this clone. The receptor was isolated from a female donor in good health, enrolled as a control in a pregnancy study. The sequenced sample was CD4+ T cells from peripheral blood mononuclear cells, obtained in the second trimester of pregnancy. V and J are TRBV6-5 and TRBJ1-4; D perhaps matches TRBD1 (5 bases). As DNA, the CDR3 is TGTGCCAGCAGACCGGGGGGGATAGAAAAACTGTTTTTT. It codes for CASRPGGIEKLFF.